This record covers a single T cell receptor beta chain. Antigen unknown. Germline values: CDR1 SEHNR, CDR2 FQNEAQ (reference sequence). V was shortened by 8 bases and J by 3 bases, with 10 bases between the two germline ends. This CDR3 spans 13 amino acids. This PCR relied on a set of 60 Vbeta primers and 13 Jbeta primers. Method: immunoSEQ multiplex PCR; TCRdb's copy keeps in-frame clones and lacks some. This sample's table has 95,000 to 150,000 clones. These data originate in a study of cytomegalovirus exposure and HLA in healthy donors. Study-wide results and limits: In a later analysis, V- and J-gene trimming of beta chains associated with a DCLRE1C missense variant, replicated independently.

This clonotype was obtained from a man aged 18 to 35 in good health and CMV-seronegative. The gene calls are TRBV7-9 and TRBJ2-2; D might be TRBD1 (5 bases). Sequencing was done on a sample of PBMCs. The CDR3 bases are TGTGCCAGCCCGACAGTGGACACCGGGGAGCTGTTTTTT. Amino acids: CASPTVDTGELFF. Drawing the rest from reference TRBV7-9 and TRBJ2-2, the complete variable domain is DTGVSQNPRHKITKRGQNVTFRCDPISEHNRLYWYRQTLGQGPEFLTYFQNEAQLEKSRLLSDRFSAERPKGSFSTLEIQRTEQGDSAMYLCASPTVDTGELFFGEGSRLTVL.